These T cell receptor beta chains were read from a single sample in a study of response to subunit inactivated influenza vaccine. From the RT-PCR reads, TCRdb called clonotypes with MiXCR, one entry per CDR3 protein. This sample yields roughly 760,000 distinct CDR3 sequences, of which 21% are seen a single time; roughly 10% belongs to the top ten. The starting material was PBMCs from blood, obtained roughly 5 days after vaccination. These receptors all come from a man in his fifties who received an inactivated influenza vaccine. Both conserved end residues are part of each CDR3. The D gene is left open where the match is weak. Expanded clones get a size class; other rows say once, few or many, or leave the size out.

clone size	V gene	D gene	J gene	CDR3 DNA	CDR3 protein
few	TRBV7-9	.	TRBJ2-3	TGTGCCAGCAGCCCGTGGGCAGGGGCGGTCACAGATACGCAGTATTTT	CASSPWAGAVTDTQYF
few	TRBV11-2	.	TRBJ1-6	TGTGCCAGCAGCTTAGGCCCTCGGGTCCCAGACCACTTT	CASSLGPRVPDHF
.	TRBV20-1	.	TRBJ2-5	TGCAGTGCCCCTCTTTCGAGGGCCCACGAGACCCAGTACTTC	CSAPLSRAHETQYF
.	TRBV29-1	TRBD1	TRBJ2-1	TGCAGCGCGACAGGGGGGTTAGAGTATAAGCAGTTCTTC	CSATGGLEYKQFF
few	TRBV7-8	.	TRBJ1-6	TGTGCCAGCATCCCTGGTCCAGGGAGAGTGTTTTCACCCCTCCACTTT	CASIPGPGRVFSPLHF
.	TRBV20-1	.	TRBJ2-7	TGCAGTGCTAGTGGATGGAGCTACGAGCAGTACTTC	CSASGWSYEQYF
few	TRBV6-1	.	TRBJ2-1	TGTGCCAGCAGCGCCCCCAAGGGGCTCCCGAGCAATGAGCAGTTCTTC	CASSAPKGLPSNEQFF
.	TRBV12-3/TRBV12-4	TRBD1	TRBJ2-7	TGTGCCAGCAGTCACACAGGGGATCCCTACGAGCAGTACTTC	CASSHTGDPYEQYF
.	TRBV2	TRBD1	TRBJ1-3	TGTACCAGCACCCCCGGGTGGGGACAGGCCCCTGAAGTTGGAAACACCATATATTTT	CTSTPGWGQAPEVGNTIYF
few	TRBV29-1	TRBD2	TRBJ2-7	TGCAGCGGATTTTTAGCGGGAACCTACGAGCAGTACTTC	CSGFLAGTYEQYF
few	TRBV27	TRBD1	TRBJ1-1	TGTGCCAGCAGTCCGTCGGACAGGGGCACTGAAGCTTTCTTT	CASSPSDRGTEAFF
.	TRBV19	.	TRBJ1-5	TGTGCCAGTACCGAGGGACGGGGCAGCAATCAGCCCCAGCATTTT	CASTEGRGSNQPQHF
.	TRBV12-3/TRBV12-4	TRBD2	TRBJ2-2	TGTGCCAGCAGTTCCCCGGGGGGGCAGGGCAACGGGGAGCTGTTTTTT	CASSSPGGQGNGELFF
few	TRBV5-6	.	TRBJ2-5	TGTGCCAGCAGCTTATTTGGCACGGAGACCCAGTACTTC	CASSLFGTETQYF
few	TRBV28	.	TRBJ2-3	TGTGCCAGCAGTTTAACCACCTACGACCTAGATCCTAGCCCAGATACGCAGTATTTT	CASSLTTYDLDPSPDTQYF
.	TRBV20-1	TRBD1	TRBJ2-3	TGCAGTGCTAGAGATTTTGGGACAGGGTTAGATACGCAGTATTTT	CSARDFGTGLDTQYF
few	TRBV6-5	.	TRBJ2-5	TGTGCCAGCAGTTACCAGGTGTCCCAAGAGACCCAGTACTTC	CASSYQVSQETQYF
.	TRBV20-1	.	TRBJ1-4	TGCAGTGCTGCCCCCGGGACCGGAGGGGAAAAACTGTTTTTT	CSAAPGTGGEKLFF
.	TRBV6-1	TRBD1	TRBJ2-2	TGTGCCAGCAGTATATCCGGGACAGGGGTGGTCGGGGAGCTGTTTTTT	CASSISGTGVVGELFF
.	TRBV6-5	TRBD1	TRBJ2-7	TGTGCCAGCAGTTACCTCGGACAGGGTTGGTACGAGCAGTACTTC	CASSYLGQGWYEQYF
many	TRBV7-2	.	TRBJ2-5	TGTGCCAGCAGCTACACCCCGGGAGATAAGACCCAGTACTTC	CASSYTPGDKTQYF
.	TRBV10-3	.	TRBJ1-5	TGTGCCATCAGTGAACCCCATCAGCCCCAGCATTTT	CAISEPHQPQHF
few	TRBV20-1	TRBD2	TRBJ2-1	TGCAGTGCTGCCCGTGGGGGGGATGAGCAGTTCTTC	CSAARGGDEQFF
.	TRBV4-3	TRBD2	TRBJ2-3	TGCGCCAGCAGCCAAGATACTAGCGGGTCCACAGATACGCAGTATTTT	CASSQDTSGSTDTQYF
.	TRBV12-3/TRBV12-4	.	TRBJ2-3	TGTGCCAGCAGTGCAGGGGTCCTTAGCACAGATACGCAGTATTTT	CASSAGVLSTDTQYF
.	TRBV15	.	TRBJ2-7	TGTGCCACCAGCAGCAGGGACAACTACTACGAGCAGTACTTC	CATSSRDNYYEQYF
.	TRBV7-9	TRBD1	TRBJ2-7	TGTGCCAGCAGCTTCGGACAGGGGGGGAACGAGCAGTACTTC	CASSFGQGGNEQYF
.	TRBV7-9	.	TRBJ1-1	TGTGCCAGCAGCTTTGGACACGGAACTGAAGCTTTCTTT	CASSFGHGTEAFF
.	TRBV2	.	TRBJ2-1	TGTGCCAGCAGGAAGGCCGACAGAACCCCCAATGAGCAGTTCTTC	CASRKADRTPNEQFF
.	TRBV12-3/TRBV12-4	.	TRBJ1-6	TGTGCCAGCAGTTTAAGCAGTTCGGGATCCCCACCCCTCCACTTT	CASSLSSSGSPPLHF
few	TRBV12-3/TRBV12-4	TRBD2	TRBJ2-5	TGTGCCAGCAGTTTCTTAGCGGGGGAAGAGACCCAGTACTTC	CASSFLAGEETQYF
.	TRBV7-8	.	TRBJ2-5	TGTGCCAGCAGCTTATTCCGCAGAAACCAGGGTGGAGAGACCCAGTACTTC	CASSLFRRNQGGETQYF
.	TRBV29-1	TRBD2	TRBJ2-1	TGCAGCGTTGGGGAATTAGCGGGTGAGCAGTTCTTC	CSVGELAGEQFF
.	TRBV13	.	TRBJ2-3	TGTGCCAGCAGCCCCAATCCAGTTACAGATACGCAGTATTTT	CASSPNPVTDTQYF
.	TRBV6-2/TRBV6-3	TRBD2	TRBJ2-3	TGTGCCAGCAGTGCCCAGGGGAGCGGGAGGACGGGGAATACGCAGTATTTT	CASSAQGSGRTGNTQYF